This TCR beta chain emerged from a study of spatial heterogeneity in lung cancer. This clonotype has a handful of counts. Its antigen remains unidentified. Study-wide results and caveats: Blood contained ubiquitous expanded tumor TCRs more at resection than at follow-up.

There are 16 residues in the CDR3. V lost 5 bases to trimming and J lost 0 bases; unmatched junction nucleotides: 7. Germline values: CDR1 MGHRA, CDR2 YSYEKL. TCRdb re-derived calls from the 5' RACE reads in MiXCR, one entry per CDR3 protein. The data hold about 50,000 distinct CDR3 sequences, with 7.6% observed a single time. The time point denotes: sample taken at primary tumor resection. The sequenced material consisted of unsorted whole RNA from tumor, nontumor lung or frozen PBMC. The donors, 70 to 80 patients with untreated early-stage non-small cell lung cancer, provided the samples. The genes are TRBV4-1 and TRBJ2-1; 7 bases match TRBD1. The specimen comprised PBMCs, sampled at surgery. This receptor was taken from a female donor with early-stage non-small cell lung cancer. Here the CDR3 DNA reads TGCGCCAGCAGCTTCGGACAGGACGTCTCCTACAATGAGCAGTTCTTC. It codes for CASSFGQDVSYNEQFF.